The 31 T cell receptor beta chains given below trace back to one sample, sequenced in a study of blood T cell repertoires in COVID-19. Profiled with immunoSEQ multiplex PCR; TCRdb holds only in-frame clones, not every one. The sample has about 380,000 clones; around 92% are singletons. The sample was peripheral blood. These receptors were obtained from a man aged 40-49 years with acute or convalescent COVID-19.

The gene calls are TRBV19 and TRBJ2-7; 8 bases map to TRBD1. This CDR3 contains 15 residues. V dropped 5 bases and J dropped 2; count of bases not matched to a gene: 8. The V gene's germline CDR1 is LNHDA and CDR2 SQIVND (reference sequence). The CDR3: CASSSGTGGTYEQYF. The CDR3 bases are TGTGCCAGTAGTTCCGGTACAGGGGGTACCTACGAGCAGTACTTC.

In its sample, this clone was seen once. The chain uses TRBV11-2 and TRBJ2-5; the D gene is possibly TRBD1 (6 bases). Trimming pared 5 bases from V and 4 bases from J, leaving 14 bases between. Germline V CDR1 and CDR2: SGHAT, FQNNGV. The CDR3 is made up of 14 amino acids. In DNA form, the CDR3 reads TGTGCCAGCAGCCGGCTACAGGGCGCAGAGACCCAGTACTTC. Translation: CASSRLQGAETQYF.

This chain links TRBV28 with TRBJ1-6; 9 bases are shared with TRBD1. This CDR3 is 17 amino acids long. Germline CDR1 is MDHEN and CDR2 is SYDVKM. The ends lost 6 bases at V and 2 bases at J; junction bases unmatched: 8. The DNA of the CDR3 is TGTGCCAGCAGATATAGGACAGGGGTTACCTATAATTCACCCCTCCACTTT. Its protein is CASRYRTGVTYNSPLHF.

The V gene is TRBV6-4, the J gene TRBJ2-2; tentatively, D is TRBD1 (5 bases). The CDR3 consists of 13 residues. V lost 2 bases and J lost 6, with 7 bases in between. Germline CDR1 reads MRHNA; CDR2 reads SNTAGT. The CDR3 sequence: CASSDEGAGELFF. The CDR3 DNA is TGTGCCAGCAGTGACGAAGGGGCCGGGGAGCTGTTTTTT.

The V gene is TRBV4-1, the J gene TRBJ2-5; D gene uncertain. Trimming removed 0 bases from V and 6 bases from J, with 8 bases in between. Germline loops: CDR1 MGHRA, CDR2 YSYEKL. The CDR3 runs 13 residues. The CDR3: CASSQDIRKTQYF. DNA of the CDR3: TGCGCCAGCAGCCAAGATATCAGGAAGACCCAGTACTTC.

This rearrangement joins TRBV7-9 to TRBJ2-4; D perhaps matches TRBD1 (5 bases). V lost 1 base to trimming and J lost 3 bases, with 10 bases between them. Per the germline V gene, CDR1 is SEHNR and CDR2 is FQNEAQ (reference sequence). This CDR3 region has 15 residues. Here the CDR3 DNA reads TGTGCCAGCAGCTTAGGGGGCAGCTTCAAAAACATTCAGTACTTC. It specifies CASSLGGSFKNIQYF.

The rearrangement joins TRBV27 to TRBJ1-1; 9 bases fit TRBD1. The V segment lost 4 bases and the J segment 3 bases; nucleotides outside the gene matches: 6. This CDR3 is built from 15 residues. CDR1 MNHEY and CDR2 SMNVEV come from the germline V gene (reference sequence). CDR3 sequence: CASSSATGGDTEAFF. As DNA, the CDR3 is TGTGCCAGCAGTTCCGCGACAGGGGGGGACACTGAAGCTTTCTTT.

The J gene is TRBJ2-7, the V gene TRBV4-3; D not certain. CDR1 is LGHNA, CDR2 YSLEER, per germline. Trimming took 0 bases from V and 2 from J, leaving 11 bases between them. This CDR3 comprises 15 residues. CDR3 in DNA: TGCGCCAGCAGCCAAGATAGGAGAGGAACCTACGAGCAGTACTTC. It encodes CASSQDRRGTYEQYF.

The CDR3 is CASKRTRGTETQYF. For the CDR3, the DNA is TGTGCCAGCAAAAGGACTAGGGGGACGGAGACCCAGTACTTC. This chain links TRBV28 with TRBJ2-5; D may be TRBD2 (7 bases). Germline V gene sequence: CDR1 MDHEN, CDR2 SYDVKM. V lost 7 bases and J 5 bases, leaving 17 bases between the germline ends. The CDR3 loop spans 14 amino acids.

V and J are TRBV7-2 and TRBJ1-4; 11 bases are shared with TRBD1. CDR3 size: 16 residues. Germline V gene lookup returns CDR1 SGHTA and CDR2 FQGNSA. The trim removed 1 base at V and 8 bases at J, leaving 6 bases unmatched. CDR3 loop: CASSLVGTGGREKLFF. CDR3 DNA: TGTGCCAGCAGCTTAGTCGGGACAGGGGGACGGGAAAAACTGTTTTTT.

The chain links TRBV6-5 to TRBJ2-2, with TRBD1 as a possible D gene (6 bases). With 6 bases removed from V and 3 bases from J, the gap between germline ends came to 14 bases. The CDR3 covers 15 residues. The germline V gene encodes CDR1 MNHEY and CDR2 SVGAGI. In nucleotides, the CDR3 is TGTGCCAGCAGCGGGACACCCTACGACACCGGGGAGCTGTTTTTT. Amino acid sequence: CASSGTPYDTGELFF.

V gene TRBV30 combines with J gene TRBJ2-7, with TRBD1 identical over 7 bases. V shed 5 bases, J shed 5 bases, and the junction held 6 bases outside the gene matches. Germline CDR1 reads GTSNPN; CDR2 reads SVGIG (reference sequence). This CDR3 has 12 amino acids. The CDR3 loop reads CAWRQGIHEQYF. As DNA, the CDR3 is TGTGCCTGGCGACAGGGTATCCACGAGCAGTACTTC. The whole variable domain, filled in from reference TRBV30 and TRBJ2-7, reads SQTIHQWPATLVQPVGSPLSLECTVEGTSNPNLYWYRQAAGRGLQLLFYSVGIGQISSEVPQNLSASRPQDRQFILSSKKLLLSDSGFYLCAWRQGIHEQYFGPGTRLTVT.

V and J are TRBV5-1 and TRBJ2-5, with TRBD2 identical over 7 bases. Germline CDR1 SGHRS, CDR2 YFSETQ. This CDR3 has 13 residues. The trim removed 0 bases at V and 7 bases at J, leaving 3 bases unmatched. The CDR3 region has the DNA TGCGCCAGCAGCTTGGTACGGGAGGCGACCCAGTACTTC. Translated, it gives CASSLVREATQYF.

The genes are TRBV5-1 and TRBJ1-2, with 12 bases that match TRBD1. The CDR3 sequence is 15 residues long. With V trimmed by 3 bases and J by 4 bases, 4 bases remained unmatched. Germline V CDR1 and CDR2: SGHRS, YFSETQ. The CDR3 DNA reads TGCGCCAGCAGCTCGGGACAGGGGGCTGGCTATGGCTACACCTTC. It translates to CASSSGQGAGYGYTF.

DNA of the CDR3: TGTGCCAGCAGCGCCCGAATCAGGGGTGGTAGCAATCAGCCCCAGCATTTT. This codes for CASSARIRGGSNQPQHF. V and J are TRBV9 and TRBJ1-5; D is possibly TRBD1 (6 bases). Trimming took off 3 bases at V and 0 bases at J, with 16 bases between the two ends. CDR3 length equals 17 residues. In germline, CDR1 is SGDLS, CDR2 YYNGEE.

V and J are TRBV2 and TRBJ2-5, with TRBD2 matching over 7 bases. Per germline, CDR1 SNHLY and CDR2 FYNNEI. CDR3 length: 15 amino acids. The V gene end was trimmed by 3 bases and the J gene end by 3 bases; junction bases not matched to a gene: 7. CDR3 region: CASSERRGREETQYF. DNA of the CDR3: TGTGCCAGCAGTGAGCGGCGGGGGAGAGAAGAGACCCAGTACTTC.

The chain has TRBV4-3 and TRBJ1-1, with D tentatively TRBD1 (5 bases). CDR3 length: 17 amino acids. Germline V CDR1 and CDR2: LGHNA, YSLEER. Between the trimmed V and J ends, which lost 2 bases and 1 base, there was a span of 17 bases. The CDR3 region has the DNA TGCGCCAGCAGCCAACCAGTTGGGCAGGGAAAGAACACTGAAGCTTTCTTT. This translates into CASSQPVGQGKNTEAFF.

The chain employs TRBV9 and TRBJ2-5; 7 nucleotides line up with TRBD1. The CDR3 spans 17 residues. V lost 5 bases to trimming and J lost 5 bases; unmatched junction nucleotides: 18. From germline, CDR1 is SGDLS and CDR2 YYNGEE. The DNA of the CDR3 is TGTGCCAGCAGTGAGGGGATCCGACAGGGTGGACGGGAGACCCAGTACTTC. Protein sequence: CASSEGIRQGGRETQYF.

This rearrangement joins TRBV10-3 to TRBJ2-7; 8 positions agree with TRBD1. The V and J ends lost 11 bases and 4 bases, in that order; junction bases with no gene match: 10. The CDR3 has 13 residues. Germline V gene lookup returns CDR1 ENHRY and CDR2 SYGVKD. The CDR3 sequence: CAADGGQGYEQYF. The CDR3 nucleotides are TGTGCCGCTGACGGAGGACAGGGTTACGAGCAGTACTTC.

Turning to this clone: Additional DNA sequences in this sample encode the identical CDR3. The chain joins TRBV27 to TRBJ1-5; 11 bases fit TRBD1. Germline trimming cut 5 bases from V and 2 bases from J; bases unmatched to any gene: 8. Germline values: CDR1 MNHEY, CDR2 SMNVEV (reference sequence). This CDR3 spans 17 amino acids. CDR3 nucleotide sequence: TGTGCCAGCAGTCCAGGGACAGGGGGAGAGGGCAATCAGCCCCAGCATTTT. Encoded protein: CASSPGTGGEGNQPQHF.

The chain combines TRBV21-1 with TRBJ2-2; the D call in the table, TRBD2, was not verified against the DNA. TRBV21-1 has pseudogene status. CDR3 length: 19 amino acids. The chain's CDR3 is CASSKARLAGGIGTGELFF. For the CDR3, the DNA is TGTGCCAGCAGCAAGGCCCGACTAGCGGGAGGTATCGGCACCGGGGAGCTGTTTTTT.

The V and J genes are TRBV9 and TRBJ2-7; D perhaps matches TRBD1 (6 bases). V lost 2 bases and J lost 2, with 11 bases in between. This CDR3 has 14 residues. The germline gives CDR1 SGDLS, CDR2 YYNGEE. This chain's CDR3 is CASSVSGQPYEQYF. CDR3 nucleotides: TGTGCCAGCAGCGTTTCGGGACAACCCTACGAGCAGTACTTC.

The CDR3 DNA sequence: TGTGCCAGCAGTTTCAACTTGGCAGGGGAGACCCAGTACTTC. Translation gives CASSFNLAGETQYF. The V call is TRBV28, the J call TRBJ2-5; D is possibly TRBD1 (5 bases). Trimming shortened V by 3 bases and J by 5 bases, and 13 bases separated the two germline ends. CDR1 and CDR2 from the germline V gene are MDHEN and SYDVKM. CDR3 length equals 14 residues.

This chain connects TRBV4-1 to TRBJ1-5; TRBD1 is a possible D gene (5 bases). Germline V lookup: CDR1 MGHRA, CDR2 YSYEKL. The V end was cut by 1 base, the J end by 4 bases, with 14 bases between. This CDR3 is built from 16 residues. CDR3 amino acids: CASSQVGPGINQPQHF. The CDR3 nucleotides read TGCGCCAGCAGCCAAGTTGGGCCAGGGATAAATCAGCCCCAGCATTTT.

The CDR3 bases are TGTGCCAGCAGTGATTCGGACAGTACCCATGGCTACACCTTC. Encoded protein: CASSDSDSTHGYTF. The rearrangement joins TRBV6-4 to TRBJ1-2, with a possible D match to TRBD1 (6 bases). The V gene's germline CDR1 is MRHNA and CDR2 SNTAGT. The CDR3 consists of 14 residues. Trimming took 3 bases from V and 6 from J, leaving 14 bases between them.

The rearrangement uses TRBV30 and TRBJ2-3, with D possibly matching TRBD1 (5 bases). V was trimmed by 4 bases and J by 3 bases, leaving 8 bases between them. This CDR3 region has 12 residues. CDR1 and CDR2 (germline): GTSNPN, SVGIG (reference sequence). CDR3: CAWNSGTDTQYF. The CDR3, as DNA: TGTGCCTGGAACTCAGGGACAGATACGCAGTATTTT. Supplemented by reference TRBV30 and TRBJ2-3, the full variable domain reads SQTIHQWPATLVQPVGSPLSLECTVEGTSNPNLYWYRQAAGRGLQLLFYSVGIGQISSEVPQNLSASRPQDRQFILSSKKLLLSDSGFYLCAWNSGTDTQYFGPGTRLTVL.

The chain links TRBV28 to TRBJ1-2, with 10 bases that match TRBD1. V lost 6 bases and J lost 3; bases outside the gene matches: 4. This CDR3 comprises 14 residues. The germline V gene has CDR1 MDHEN and CDR2 SYDVKM. CDR3 sequence reads: CASSPGQGYYGYTF. The CDR3 DNA follows: TGTGCCAGCAGCCCGGGACAGGGGTACTATGGCTACACCTTC.

The rearrangement joins TRBV4-2 to TRBJ2-1, with 8 bases lining up with TRBD1. Unmatched junction bases numbered 5, after V lost 2 bases and J lost 2 bases. The CDR3 loop spans 16 amino acids. In germline, CDR1 is LGHNA, CDR2 YNFKEQ. The CDR3 bases are TGTGCCAGCAGCCAACCCGACAGGGGCACCTACAATGAGCAGTTCTTC. Its protein product is CASSQPDRGTYNEQFF.

V is TRBV7-9 and J is TRBJ2-1; 8 bases align to TRBD1. J lost 13 bases, V lost 1 base, and 3 bases had no gene match. In germline, CDR1 is SEHNR, CDR2 FQNEAQ (reference sequence). This CDR3 comprises 12 residues. CDR3 amino acids: CASSLETGDQFF. CDR3 DNA: TGTGCCAGCAGCTTAGAGACAGGGGATCAGTTCTTC.

The J gene is TRBJ1-1, the V gene TRBV19; D remains ambiguous. The CDR3 sequence is 15 residues long. Germline V gene data show CDR1 as LNHDA and CDR2 as SQIVND (reference sequence). Trimming pared 5 bases from V and 1 base from J, leaving 14 bases between. CDR3 residues: CASSALWASNTEAFF. CDR3 coding DNA: TGTGCCAGTAGTGCGCTTTGGGCCTCGAACACTGAAGCTTTCTTT.

This sequence joins TRBV27 and TRBJ2-5; TRBD2 agrees at 13 bases. The germline V gene encodes CDR1 MNHEY and CDR2 SMNVEV (reference sequence). The CDR3 contains 15 residues. With 3 bases clipped from V and 4 bases from J, the junction kept 2 bases outside the gene matches. The CDR3 spells CASSLTSGRSETQYF. CDR3 sequence (DNA): TGTGCCAGCAGTTTGACTAGCGGGAGGTCAGAGACCCAGTACTTC.